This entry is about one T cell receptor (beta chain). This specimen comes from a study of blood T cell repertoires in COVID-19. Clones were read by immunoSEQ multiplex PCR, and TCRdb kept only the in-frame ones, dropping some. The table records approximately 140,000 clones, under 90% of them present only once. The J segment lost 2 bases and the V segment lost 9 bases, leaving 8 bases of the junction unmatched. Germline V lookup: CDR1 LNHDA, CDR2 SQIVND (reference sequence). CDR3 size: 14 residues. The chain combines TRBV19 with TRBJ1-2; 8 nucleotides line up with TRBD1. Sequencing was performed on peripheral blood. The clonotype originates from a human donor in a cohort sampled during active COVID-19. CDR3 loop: CASRDRGKNYGYTF. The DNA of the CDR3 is TGTGCCAGCCGAGACAGGGGCAAGAACTATGGCTACACCTTC.